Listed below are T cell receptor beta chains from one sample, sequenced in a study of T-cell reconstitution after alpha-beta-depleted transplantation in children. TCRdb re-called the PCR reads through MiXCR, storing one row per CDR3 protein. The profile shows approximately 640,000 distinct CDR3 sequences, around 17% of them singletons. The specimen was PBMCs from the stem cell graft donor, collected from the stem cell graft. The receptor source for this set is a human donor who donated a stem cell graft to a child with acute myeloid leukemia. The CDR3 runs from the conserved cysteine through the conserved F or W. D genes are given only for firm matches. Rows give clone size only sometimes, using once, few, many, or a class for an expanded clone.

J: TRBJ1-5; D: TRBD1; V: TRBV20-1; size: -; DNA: TGCAGTGCTAGAGATAGGGCAGGGGGCTCGCAGCCCCAGCATTTT; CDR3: CSARDRAGGSQPQHF
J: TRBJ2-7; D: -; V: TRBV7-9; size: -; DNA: TGTGCCAGCAGCTTAACCGACAGCAACGAGCAGTACTTC; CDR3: CASSLTDSNEQYF
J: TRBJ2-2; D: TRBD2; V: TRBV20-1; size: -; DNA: TGCAGTGCTAGTAGTCTAGCGGGCACCGGGGAGCTGTTTTTT; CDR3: CSASSLAGTGELFF
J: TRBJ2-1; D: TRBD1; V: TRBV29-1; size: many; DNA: TGCAGCGTTGAAAGGCAGGGGGCATACAATGAGCAGTTCTTC; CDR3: CSVERQGAYNEQFF
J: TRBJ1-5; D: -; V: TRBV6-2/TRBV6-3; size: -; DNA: TGTGCCAGCAGTAAGCCACAGGGTAGGCAGCCCCAGCATTTT; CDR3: CASSKPQGRQPQHF
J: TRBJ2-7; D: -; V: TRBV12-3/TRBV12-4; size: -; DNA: TGTGCCAGCAGTGCGACCGGGACGGCGAGCTACGAGCAGTACTTC; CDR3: CASSATGTASYEQYF
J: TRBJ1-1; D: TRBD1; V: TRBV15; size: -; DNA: TGTGCCACCAGCAGACCCCACAGGGGGAACACTGAAGCTTTCTTT; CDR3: CATSRPHRGNTEAFF
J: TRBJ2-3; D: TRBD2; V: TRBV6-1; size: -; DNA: TGTGCCAGCAGCGAGGCGGGGGGCCCCCCAGATACGCGGTATTTT; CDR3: CASSEAGGPPDTRYF
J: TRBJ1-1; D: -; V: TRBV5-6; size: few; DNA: TGTGCCAGCAGCTTGAGACGGCGTGGGGGGAACACTGAAGCTTTCTTT; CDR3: CASSLRRRGGNTEAFF
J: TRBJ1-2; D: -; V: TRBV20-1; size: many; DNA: TGCAGTGCTAGAGATGGTAGGACCGACTATGGCTACACCTTC; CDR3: CSARDGRTDYGYTF
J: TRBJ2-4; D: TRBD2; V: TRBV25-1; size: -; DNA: TGTGCCAGCAGTGAACTAGCGGGGGGGCCAAAAAACATTCAGTACTTC; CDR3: CASSELAGGPKNIQYF
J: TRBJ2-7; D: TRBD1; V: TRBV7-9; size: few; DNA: TGTGCCAGCAGCGGACAGGGACAGACACGACCGGGCTACGAGCAGTACTTC; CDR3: CASSGQGQTRPGYEQYF
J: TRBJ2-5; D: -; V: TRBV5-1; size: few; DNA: TGCGCCAGCAGCTCTCCCGTACGGGAGACCCAGTACTTC; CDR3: CASSSPVRETQYF
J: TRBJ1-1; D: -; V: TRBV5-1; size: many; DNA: TGTGCCAGCAGCAGGGGGAACACTGAAGCTTTCTTT; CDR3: CASSRGNTEAFF
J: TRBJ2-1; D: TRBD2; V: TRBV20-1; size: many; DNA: TGCAGTGCTGGGGTTCCGGGACTAGCGGGCGGATCGCAGTTCTTC; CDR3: CSAGVPGLAGGSQFF
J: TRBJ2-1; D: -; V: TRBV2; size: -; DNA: TGTGCCAGCAGAGGAGGGGTAGGCAATCACAATGAGCAGTTCTTC; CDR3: CASRGGVGNHNEQFF
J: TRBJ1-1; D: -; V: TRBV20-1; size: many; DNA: TGCAGTGCTAGAGCCTGGGTTATGAACACTGAAGCTTTCTTT; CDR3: CSARAWVMNTEAFF
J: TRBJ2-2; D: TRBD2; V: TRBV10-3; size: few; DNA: TGTGCCATCGGACTAGCGGGGGGGTCGAACACCGGGGAGCTGTTTTTT; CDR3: CAIGLAGGSNTGELFF
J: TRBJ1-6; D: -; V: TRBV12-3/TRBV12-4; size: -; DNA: TGTGCCACCCGGAATTCCTATAATTCACCCCTCCACTTT; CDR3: CATRNSYNSPLHF
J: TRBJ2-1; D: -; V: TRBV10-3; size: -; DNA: TGTGCCATTTCGGACGGGCACCCCTACAATGAGCAGTTCTTC; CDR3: CAISDGHPYNEQFF
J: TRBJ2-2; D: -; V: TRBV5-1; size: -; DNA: TGCGCCAGCAGCCCGAGCCGGGACTTATACGCCACCGGGGAGCTGTTTTTT; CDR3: CASSPSRDLYATGELFF
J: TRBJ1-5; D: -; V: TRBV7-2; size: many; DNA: TGTGCCAGCAGCCCGGGGGGCAGCAATCAGCCCCAGCATTTT; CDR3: CASSPGGSNQPQHF
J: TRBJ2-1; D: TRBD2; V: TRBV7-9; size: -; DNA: TGTGCCAGCAGCTCGTCGGGACTAGCGGGGGATTTCAATGAGCAGTTCTTC; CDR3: CASSSSGLAGDFNEQFF
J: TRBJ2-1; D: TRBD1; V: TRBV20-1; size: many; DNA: TGCAGTGCTAGAGATGGGACAGGGGCTATTAATGAGCAGTTCTTC; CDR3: CSARDGTGAINEQFF
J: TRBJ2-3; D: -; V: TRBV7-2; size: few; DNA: TGTGCCAGCAGCTTCGAGCCGAAACCTACAGATACGCAGTATTTT; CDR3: CASSFEPKPTDTQYF
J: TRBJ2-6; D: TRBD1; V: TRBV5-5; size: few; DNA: TGTGCCAGCAGCCCAGGGACAGCTCACTCTGGGGCCAACGTCCTGACTTTC; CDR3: CASSPGTAHSGANVLTF
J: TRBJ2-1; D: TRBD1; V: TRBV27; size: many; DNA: TGTGCCAGCAGTTTAGACAGGGAGTTCTCGAACAATGAGCAGTTCTTC; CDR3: CASSLDREFSNNEQFF
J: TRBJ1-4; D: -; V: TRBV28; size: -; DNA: TGTGCCAGCAGTCAGGGAATGACATGGAATAATGAAAAACTGTTTTTT; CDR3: CASSQGMTWNNEKLFF
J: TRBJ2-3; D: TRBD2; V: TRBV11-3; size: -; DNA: TGTGCCAGCAGCTTAGGCGGGGGCGGGGGGGCCCTATATAGGGGCACAGATACGCAGTATTTT; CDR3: CASSLGGGGGALYRGTDTQYF
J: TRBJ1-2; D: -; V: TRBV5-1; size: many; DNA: TGCGCCAGCAGTCCGTCGGGACAATCGTTCTATGGCTACACCTTC; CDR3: CASSPSGQSFYGYTF
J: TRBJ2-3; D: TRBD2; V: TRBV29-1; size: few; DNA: TGCAGCGTAGTAGCGGGGACTGGCACAGATACGCAGTATTTT; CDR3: CSVVAGTGTDTQYF
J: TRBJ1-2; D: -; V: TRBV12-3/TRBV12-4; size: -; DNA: TGTGCCAGCAGTACAACGACAGTTGATGGCTACACCTTC; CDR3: CASSTTTVDGYTF
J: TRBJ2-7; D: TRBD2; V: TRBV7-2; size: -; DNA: TGTGCCAGCAGCTTAGTAGCGGGGGGGGGATCGGGCTACGAGCAGTACTTC; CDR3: CASSLVAGGGSGYEQYF
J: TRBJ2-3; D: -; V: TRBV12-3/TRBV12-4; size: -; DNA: TGTGCCAGCAGTTCCCCAGGGTACACTAGCACAGATACGCAGTATTTT; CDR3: CASSSPGYTSTDTQYF
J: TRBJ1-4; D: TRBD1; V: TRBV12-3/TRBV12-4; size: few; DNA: TGTGCCAGCAGCCCCAGGGGGGAACGGGGTGAAAAACTGTTTTTT; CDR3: CASSPRGERGEKLFF
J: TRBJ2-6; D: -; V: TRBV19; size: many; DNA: TGTGCCAGTTCTCCATTCCAGGGCTCTGGGGCCAACGTCCTGACTTTC; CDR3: CASSPFQGSGANVLTF
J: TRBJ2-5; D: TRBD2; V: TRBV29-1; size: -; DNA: TGCAGCGTTACTTCGGGGGGGCAAGAGACCCAGTACTTC; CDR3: CSVTSGGQETQYF